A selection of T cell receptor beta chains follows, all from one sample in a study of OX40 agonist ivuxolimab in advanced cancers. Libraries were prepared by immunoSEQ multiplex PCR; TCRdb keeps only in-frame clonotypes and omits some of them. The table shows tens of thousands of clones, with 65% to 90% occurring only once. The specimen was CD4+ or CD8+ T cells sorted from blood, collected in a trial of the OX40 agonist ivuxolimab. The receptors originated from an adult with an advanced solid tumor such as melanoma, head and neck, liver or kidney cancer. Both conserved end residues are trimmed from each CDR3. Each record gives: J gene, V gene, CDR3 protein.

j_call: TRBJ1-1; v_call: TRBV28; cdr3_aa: ASSRGAGQSNTEAF
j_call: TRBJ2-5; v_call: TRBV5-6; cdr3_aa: ASSLGEETQY
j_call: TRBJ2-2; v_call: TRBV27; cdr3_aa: ASSGNRARGENTGELF
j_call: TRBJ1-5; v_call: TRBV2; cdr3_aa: ASMGSLTGNQPQH
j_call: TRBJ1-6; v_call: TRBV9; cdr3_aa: ASSGQGGINSPLH
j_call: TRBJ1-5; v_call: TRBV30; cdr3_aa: AWSVLGSSNQPQH
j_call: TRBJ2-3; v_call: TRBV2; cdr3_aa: ASKEYPTDTQY
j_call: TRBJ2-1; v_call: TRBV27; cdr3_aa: ASSFRLNNEQF
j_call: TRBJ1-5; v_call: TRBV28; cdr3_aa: ASSFPGASNQPQH
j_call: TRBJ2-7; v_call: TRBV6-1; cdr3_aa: ASTLTFPGQGY
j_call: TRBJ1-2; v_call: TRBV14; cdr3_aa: ASSQEVWGTEGYT
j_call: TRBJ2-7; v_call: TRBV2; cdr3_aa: ASSPRVGLDSEQY
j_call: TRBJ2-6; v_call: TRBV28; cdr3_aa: ATRVSGANVLT
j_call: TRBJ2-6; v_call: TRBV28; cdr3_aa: ASSSQGYGANVLT
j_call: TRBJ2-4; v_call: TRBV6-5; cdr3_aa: ASSTRLAKNIQY
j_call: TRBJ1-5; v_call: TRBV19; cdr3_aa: ASSINTNQPQH
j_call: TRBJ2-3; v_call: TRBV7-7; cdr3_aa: ASSLGLGDTQY
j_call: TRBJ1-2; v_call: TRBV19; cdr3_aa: ASSSTGGNYGYT
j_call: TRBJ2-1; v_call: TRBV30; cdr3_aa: AHRGSGNEQF
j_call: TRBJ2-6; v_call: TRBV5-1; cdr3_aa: ASSFTSSSWGANVLT
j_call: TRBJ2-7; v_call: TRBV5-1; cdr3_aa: ASSLGRTGVGAEQY
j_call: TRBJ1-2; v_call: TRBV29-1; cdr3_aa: SAQKAGTNYGYT
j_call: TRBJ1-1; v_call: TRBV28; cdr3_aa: ASSLGETEAF
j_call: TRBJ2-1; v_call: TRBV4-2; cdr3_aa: ASSFRDIRAEQF
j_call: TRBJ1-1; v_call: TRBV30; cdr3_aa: AWSKGGTEAF
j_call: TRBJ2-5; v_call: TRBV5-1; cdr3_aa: ASSLEQGSRETQY
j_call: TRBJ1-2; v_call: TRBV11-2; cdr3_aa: ASSATGTGYT
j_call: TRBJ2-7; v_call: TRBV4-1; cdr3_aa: ASSQESLALGYEQY
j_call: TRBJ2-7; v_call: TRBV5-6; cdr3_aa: ASSPLGREVGRYEQY
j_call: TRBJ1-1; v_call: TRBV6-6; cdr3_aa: ASSSTGEAGEAF
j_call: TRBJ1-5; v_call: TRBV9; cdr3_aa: ASSVGWYNQPQH
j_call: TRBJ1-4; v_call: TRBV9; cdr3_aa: ASSSPTNEKLF